Listed below are T cell receptor beta chains from one sample, sequenced in a study of cytomegalovirus exposure and HLA in healthy donors. Generated by immunoSEQ multiplex PCR, the TCRdb table keeps only in-frame clones and is missing some. The table records around 190,000 clones, about 10% of them present only once. The source material was PBMCs. The receptors shown here come from a woman in her 30s in good health and CMV-seropositive. CDR3s include the opening cysteine and the closing phenylalanine or tryptophan. A D gene is named only where the DNA matches it firmly. Rows give clone size only sometimes, using once, few, many, or a class for an expanded clone.

abundance	v_gene	j_gene	d_gene	CDR3nt	CDR3aa
few	TRBV11-2	TRBJ2-7	TRBD2	TGTGCCAGCAGTCCGCGGGAGGACTCCTACGAGCAGTACTTC	CASSPREDSYEQYF
few	TRBV6-6	TRBJ1-5	NA	TGTGCCAGCAGTTACGGGAGGAAGGGTCAGCCCCAGCATTTT	CASSYGRKGQPQHF
NA	TRBV5-6	TRBJ1-4	TRBD1	TGTGCCAGCAGCTTAACTACAGGGGAGCACGTTGAAAAACTGTTTTTT	CASSLTTGEHVEKLFF
NA	TRBV13	TRBJ1-2	NA	TGTGCCAGCAGCTTAGGCCGCGGAGTCCGTGGCTACACCTTC	CASSLGRGVRGYTF
few	TRBV10-3	TRBJ2-5	TRBD1	TGTGCCATCAGTGAATTGGGGGCGACAGGGGAGACCCAGTACTTC	CAISELGATGETQYF
NA	TRBV4-1	TRBJ1-6	TRBD1	TGCGCCAGCAGTCCGGGACAGTATAATTCACCCCTCCACTTT	CASSPGQYNSPLHF
few	TRBV7-9	TRBJ2-6	NA	TGTGCCAGCAGCTACACTGGGGCCAACGTCCTGACTTTC	CASSYTGANVLTF
few	TRBV5-1	TRBJ2-3	NA	TGCGCCAGCAGCTCTCCGGACTTGGGCGATACGCAGTATTTT	CASSSPDLGDTQYF
NA	TRBV13	TRBJ2-5	NA	TGTGCCAGCAGCTTAGGGGGCGCGCAAGAGACCCAGTACTTC	CASSLGGAQETQYF
few	TRBV29-1	TRBJ2-1	NA	TGCAGCGTTGACGGAAGAAGGGGTGATGAGCAGTTCTTC	CSVDGRRGDEQFF
NA	TRBV7-9	TRBJ2-1	TRBD2	TGTGCCAGCAGCTTAGGAGGACTAGCAGGCAATGAGCAGTTCTTC	CASSLGGLAGNEQFF
NA	TRBV4-1	TRBJ1-6	TRBD1	TGCGCCAGCAGCCAAGGACAGGGAGGAACCCTCCACTTT	CASSQGQGGTLHF
few	TRBV12-5	TRBJ1-5	NA	TGTGCTAGTGGCGGGGTGGGCAATCAGCCCCAGCATTTT	CASGGVGNQPQHF
NA	TRBV6-6	TRBJ1-1	TRBD1	TGTGCCAGCAGCCGTGACAGGGGGCTATCGGGGACTGAAGCTTTCTTT	CASSRDRGLSGTEAFF
few	TRBV25-1	TRBJ1-1	NA	TGTGCCAGCAGTGACGTTGGTCGGGACACTGAAGCTTTCTTT	CASSDVGRDTEAFF
NA	TRBV18	TRBJ2-3	NA	TGTGCCAGCTCACCCCCTAGCTTAATGGGTGATACGCAGTATTTT	CASSPPSLMGDTQYF
few	TRBV29-1	TRBJ2-7	TRBD1	TGCAGCGTTTCAGGGGGGACAGGGATTTACGAGCAGTACTTC	CSVSGGTGIYEQYF
NA	TRBV27	TRBJ2-2	NA	TGTGCCAGCAGTTTAGGCGGGACCGGGGAGCTGTTTTTT	CASSLGGTGELFF
few	TRBV27	TRBJ2-2	TRBD2	TGTGCCAGCGGCCAAGCGCGTAGCGGGAGCACCGGGGAGCTGTTTTTT	CASGQARSGSTGELFF
NA	TRBV9	TRBJ2-3	TRBD2	TGTGCCAGCAGCGCTAGTCGGGGACTAGCGAGCGCAGATACGCAGTATTTT	CASSASRGLASADTQYF
NA	TRBV6-6	TRBJ2-5	TRBD2	TGTGCCAGCATGCAGAAAGGCGCGGGGGAGCAGTACTTC	CASMQKGAGEQYF
few	TRBV6-1	TRBJ1-1	NA	TGTGCCAGCAGTGGAAGGGGGGGGACTTACACTGAAGCTTTCTTT	CASSGRGGTYTEAFF
few	TRBV21-1	TRBJ2-7	NA	TGTGCCAGCAGCAAAGTACGGAACAGGGGGTTTAGGGAGCAGTACTTC	CASSKVRNRGFREQYF
few	TRBV7-9	TRBJ2-2	TRBD1	TGTGCCAGCAGCTACAGCCGACAGGGGGCAGCCGGGGAGCTGTTTTTT	CASSYSRQGAAGELFF
NA	TRBV5-1	TRBJ2-1	NA	TGCGCCAGCAGCTTGCAGGGATCCTACAATGAGCAGTTCTTC	CASSLQGSYNEQFF
NA	TRBV5-1	TRBJ1-5	NA	TGCGCCAGCAGCTTGGGTGGCAGCGGGAATCAGCCCCAGCATTTT	CASSLGGSGNQPQHF
few	TRBV19	TRBJ1-5	TRBD1	TGTGCCAGTAGTATGGGGGACAGGGGCTCTCAGCCCCAGCATTTT	CASSMGDRGSQPQHF